This T cell receptor (beta chain) was sequenced for a study of sequential checkpoint blockade in melanoma (dated by TCRdb to between 2017 and 2020). At the level of the whole study: In a 1:1 randomization, patients received either first-line nivolumab then ipilimumab (arm A) or ipilimumab then nivolumab (arm B). Maintenance nivolumab was given following each of the two trial sequences. Study-wide findings and limitations: The model for predicting response that combines TCR metrics with mutation burden needs to be validated in larger, independent patient cohorts.

The CDR3 runs 12 amino acids, cysteine and phenylalanine included. Kept here is only the CDR3 DNA, which spans 36 bases and is read in frame from base 1. From the germline V gene, CDR1 is SGHRS and CDR2 is YFSETQ. V is trimmed back by 5 bases and J by 7 bases, and the junction contains 1 base that no gene match accounts for. The immunoSEQ Assay was used to immunosequence TCRbeta CDR3 regions from genomic DNA. Before high-throughput sequencing, genomic DNA was amplified using bias-controlled multiplex PCR. Regarding the original processing steps: To quantify the absolute abundance of each unique TCRbeta CDR3 region, the sequences were collapsed and filtered. Clonality, defined as 1 minus Pielou's evenness, was calculated using only productive rearrangements. Clones with significantly greater frequencies in on-treatment versus baseline samples were identified using a previously published method. TCRdb stores this immuneACCESS table with in-frame sequences only. Part of the clones is absent; in the studies checked, under half of the shortfall reflects unresolved V genes, and no reason is known for the rest. V and J calls and clone size follow that table, whereas D and trimming were derived from the DNA. In this sample the table shows about 40,000 clones, approximately 85% of which occur a single time. The ten largest clones add up to 5.5% to 7% of the sample.

Interpreted using the paper, the treatment or condition label stands for: randomized to nivolumab then ipilimumab (arm A) or the reverse (arm B). None of the patients in the trial had previously been given DNA-damaging chemotherapy. Live CD3+CD8+ cells negative for CD19 and CD56 were sorted from thawed PBMCs on a FACS Aria II flow cytometer. CheckMate 064, a randomized, open-label phase II trial of sequential checkpoint blockade, was the source of the samples, all of which came from patients with melanoma. Peripheral blood mononuclear cells were collected by leukapheresis, purified with Ficoll-Paque, and frozen in human serum with approximately 9.4% DMSO. Right after sorting, the blood CD3+CD8+ cells were verified to be >95% pure, and DNA extraction followed. To note about this clone: What antigen it recognizes has not been identified. No base quality values were provided; no much bigger clone lies one nucleotide off.

The V and J segments used are TRBV5-1 and TRBJ2-1; 9 bases in the junction line up with TRBD1. The TCR was taken from a human donor with melanoma. The sample in question was CD8+ T cells sorted from blood (inferred from file names), obtained from a patient given nivolumab and ipilimumab in sequence. The CDR3 in this case is CASRGQGNEQFF. The DNA sequence follows: TGCGCCAGCAGGGGACAGGGAAATGAGCAGTTCTTC.